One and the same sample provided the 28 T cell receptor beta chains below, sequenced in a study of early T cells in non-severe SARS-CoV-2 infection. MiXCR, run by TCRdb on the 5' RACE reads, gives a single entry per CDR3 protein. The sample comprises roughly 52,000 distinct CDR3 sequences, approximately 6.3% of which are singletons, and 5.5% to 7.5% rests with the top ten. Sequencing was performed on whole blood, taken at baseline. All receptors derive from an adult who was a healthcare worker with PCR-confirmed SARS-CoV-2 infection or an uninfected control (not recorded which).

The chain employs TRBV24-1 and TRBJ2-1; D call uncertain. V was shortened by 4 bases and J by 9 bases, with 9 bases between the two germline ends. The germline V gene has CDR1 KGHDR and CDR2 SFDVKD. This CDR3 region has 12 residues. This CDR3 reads CATSDSRTEQFF. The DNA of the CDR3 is TGTGCCACCAGTGACTCTAGGACTGAGCAGTTCTTC.

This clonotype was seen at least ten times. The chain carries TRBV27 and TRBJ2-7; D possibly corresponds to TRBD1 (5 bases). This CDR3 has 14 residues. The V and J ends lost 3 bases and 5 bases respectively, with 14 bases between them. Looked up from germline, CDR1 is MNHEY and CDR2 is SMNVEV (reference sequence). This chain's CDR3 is CASSFLGVGNEQYF. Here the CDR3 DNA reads TGTGCCAGCAGTTTCTTAGGGGTTGGAAACGAGCAGTACTTC.

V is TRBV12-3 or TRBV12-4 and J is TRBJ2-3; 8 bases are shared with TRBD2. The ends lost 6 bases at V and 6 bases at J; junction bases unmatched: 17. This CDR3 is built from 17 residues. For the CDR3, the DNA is TGTGCCAGCAGCCCGGTGGTTAAAGCGGGGGCGGGGGATACGCAGTATTTT. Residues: CASSPVVKAGAGDTQYF.

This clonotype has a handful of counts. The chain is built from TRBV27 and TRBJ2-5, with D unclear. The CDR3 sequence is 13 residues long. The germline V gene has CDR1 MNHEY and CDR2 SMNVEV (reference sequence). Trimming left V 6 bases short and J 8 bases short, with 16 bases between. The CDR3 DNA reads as TGTGCCAGCAGCTCGTTGGAGCAGAATACCCAGTACTTC. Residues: CASSSLEQNTQYF.

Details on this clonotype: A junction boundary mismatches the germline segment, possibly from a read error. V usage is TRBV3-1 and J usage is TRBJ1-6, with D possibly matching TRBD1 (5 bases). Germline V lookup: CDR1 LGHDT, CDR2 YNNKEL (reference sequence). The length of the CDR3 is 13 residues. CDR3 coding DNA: TGTGCCAGCAGCCCCAGGGCAGGGCGTGAACGGTACTTT. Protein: CASSPRAGRERYF.

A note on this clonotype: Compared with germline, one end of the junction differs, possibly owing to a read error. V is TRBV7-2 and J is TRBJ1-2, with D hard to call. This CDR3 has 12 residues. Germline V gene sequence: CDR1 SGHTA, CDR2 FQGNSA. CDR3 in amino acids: CVSSLEVGGYTF. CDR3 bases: TGTGTCAGCAGCCTCGAAGTGGGAGGCTACACCTTC.

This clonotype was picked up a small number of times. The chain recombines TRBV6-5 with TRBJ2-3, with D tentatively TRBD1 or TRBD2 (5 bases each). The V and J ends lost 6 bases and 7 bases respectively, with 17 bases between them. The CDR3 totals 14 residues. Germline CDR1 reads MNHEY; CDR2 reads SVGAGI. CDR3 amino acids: CASSSLGVKHTQYF. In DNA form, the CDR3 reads TGTGCCAGCAGCTCACTAGGGGTTAAACATACGCAGTATTTT.

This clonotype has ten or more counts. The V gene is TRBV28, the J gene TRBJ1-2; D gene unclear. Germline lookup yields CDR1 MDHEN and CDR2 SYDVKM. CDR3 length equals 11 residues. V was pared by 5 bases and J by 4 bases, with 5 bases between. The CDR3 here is CASSMTYGYTF. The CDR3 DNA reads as TGTGCCAGCAGTATGACCTATGGCTACACCTTC.

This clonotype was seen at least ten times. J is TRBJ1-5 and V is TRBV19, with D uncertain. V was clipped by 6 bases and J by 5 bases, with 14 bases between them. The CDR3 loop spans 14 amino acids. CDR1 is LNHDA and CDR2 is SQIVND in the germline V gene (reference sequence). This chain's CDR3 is CASRTYDAYQPQHF. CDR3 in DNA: TGTGCCAGTAGGACCTATGACGCGTATCAGCCCCAGCATTTT.

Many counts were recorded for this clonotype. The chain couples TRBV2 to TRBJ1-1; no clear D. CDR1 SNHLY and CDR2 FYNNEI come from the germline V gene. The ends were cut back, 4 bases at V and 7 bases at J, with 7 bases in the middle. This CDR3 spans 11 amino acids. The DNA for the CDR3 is TGTGCCAGCAGTGGTACCAGTGAAGCTTTCTTT. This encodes CASSGTSEAFF.

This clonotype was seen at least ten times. The CDR3 sequence is CASSGRPSTDTQYF. The CDR3 DNA sequence: TGTGCCAGCAGCGGGCGGCCGAGCACAGATACGCAGTATTTT. The chain combines TRBV5-7 with TRBJ2-3; no clear D gene. TRBV5-7 is an open reading frame, and its role is uncertain. The V end was cut by 4 bases, the J end by 0 bases, with 9 bases between. This CDR3 is built from 14 residues.

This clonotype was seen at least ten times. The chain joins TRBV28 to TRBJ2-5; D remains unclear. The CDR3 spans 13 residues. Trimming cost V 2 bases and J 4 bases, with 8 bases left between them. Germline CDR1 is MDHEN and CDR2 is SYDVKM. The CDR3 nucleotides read TGTGCCAGCAGTTTACCGCCTCGAGAGACCCAGTACTTC. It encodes CASSLPPRETQYF. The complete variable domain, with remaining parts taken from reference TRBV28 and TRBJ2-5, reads DVKVTQSSRYLVKRTGEKVFLECVQDMDHENMFWYRQDPGLGLRLIYFSYDVKMKEKGDIPEGYSVSREKKERFSLILESASTNQTSMYLCASSLPPRETQYFGPGTRLLVL.

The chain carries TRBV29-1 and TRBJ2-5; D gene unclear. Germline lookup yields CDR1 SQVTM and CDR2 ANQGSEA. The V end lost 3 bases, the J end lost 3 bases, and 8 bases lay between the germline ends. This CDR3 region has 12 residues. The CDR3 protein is CSVDGLEETQYF. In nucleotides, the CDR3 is TGCAGCGTTGATGGGCTAGAAGAGACCCAGTACTTC.

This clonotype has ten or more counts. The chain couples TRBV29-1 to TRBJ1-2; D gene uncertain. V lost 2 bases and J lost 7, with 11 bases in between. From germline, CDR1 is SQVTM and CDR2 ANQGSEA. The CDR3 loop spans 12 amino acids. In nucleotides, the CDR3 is TGCAGCGTTGAACGCCGGAGCGGTGGCTACACCTTC. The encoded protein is CSVERRSGGYTF. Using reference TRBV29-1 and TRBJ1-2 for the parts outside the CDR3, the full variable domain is SAVISQKPSRDICQRGTSLTIQCQVDSQVTMMFWYRQQPGQSLTLIATANQGSEATYESGFVIDKFPISRPNLTFSTLTVSNMSPEDSSIYLCSVERRSGGYTFGSGTRLTVV.

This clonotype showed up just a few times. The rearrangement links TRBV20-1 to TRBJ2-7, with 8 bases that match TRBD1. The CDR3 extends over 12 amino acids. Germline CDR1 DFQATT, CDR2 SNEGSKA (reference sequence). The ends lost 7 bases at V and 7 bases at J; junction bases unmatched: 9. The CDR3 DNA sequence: TGCAGTGTAAGCAGGGGGCCCGGGGAGCAGTACTTC. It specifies CSVSRGPGEQYF.

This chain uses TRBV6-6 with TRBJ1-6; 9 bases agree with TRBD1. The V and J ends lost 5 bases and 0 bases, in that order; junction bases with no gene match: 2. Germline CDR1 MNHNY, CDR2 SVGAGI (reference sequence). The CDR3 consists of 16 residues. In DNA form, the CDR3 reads TGTGCCAGCAGTCCGGGACAGGGCTCCTATAATTCACCCCTCCACTTT. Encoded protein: CASSPGQGSYNSPLHF.

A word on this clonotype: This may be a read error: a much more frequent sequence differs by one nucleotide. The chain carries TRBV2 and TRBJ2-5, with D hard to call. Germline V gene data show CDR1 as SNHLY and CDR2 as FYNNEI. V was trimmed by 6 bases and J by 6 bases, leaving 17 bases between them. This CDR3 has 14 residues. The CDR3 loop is CASRPGSGDKTQYF. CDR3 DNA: TGTGCCAGCAGACCCGGGTCAGGCGATAAGACCCAGTACTTC.

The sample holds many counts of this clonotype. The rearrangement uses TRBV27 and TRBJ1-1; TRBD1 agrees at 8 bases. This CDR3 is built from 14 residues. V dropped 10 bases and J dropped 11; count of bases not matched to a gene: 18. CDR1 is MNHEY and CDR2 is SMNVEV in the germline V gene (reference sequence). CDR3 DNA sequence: TGTGCCACTTTACCCCTAGGCAGGGGGCGAGATGCTTTCTTT. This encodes CATLPLGRGRDAFF.

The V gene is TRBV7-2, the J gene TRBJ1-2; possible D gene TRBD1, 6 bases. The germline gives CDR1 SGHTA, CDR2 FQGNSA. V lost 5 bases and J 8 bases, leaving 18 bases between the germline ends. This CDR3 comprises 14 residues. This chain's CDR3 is CASSPGDNAWGYTF. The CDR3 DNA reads TGTGCCAGCAGCCCAGGGGACAATGCTTGGGGCTACACCTTC. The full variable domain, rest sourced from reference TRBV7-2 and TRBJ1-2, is GAGVSQSPSNKVTEKGKDVELRCDPISGHTALYWYRQSLGQGLEFLIYFQGNSAPDKSGLPSDRFSAERTGGSVSTLTIQRTQQEDSAVYLCASSPGDNAWGYTFGSGTRLTVV.

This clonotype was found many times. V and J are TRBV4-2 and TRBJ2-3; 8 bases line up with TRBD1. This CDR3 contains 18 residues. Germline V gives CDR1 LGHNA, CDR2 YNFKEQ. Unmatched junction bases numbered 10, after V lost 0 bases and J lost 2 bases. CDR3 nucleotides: TGTGCCAGCAGCCAAGAAGGCCCCCGGACAGGGAACACAGATACGCAGTATTTT. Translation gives CASSQEGPRTGNTDTQYF.

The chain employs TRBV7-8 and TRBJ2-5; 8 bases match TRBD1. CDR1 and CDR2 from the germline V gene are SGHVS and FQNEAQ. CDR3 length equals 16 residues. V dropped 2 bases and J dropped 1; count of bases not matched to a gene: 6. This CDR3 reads CASSLQTGTGQETQYF. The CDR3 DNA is TGTGCCAGCAGCTTACAAACCGGGACAGGCCAAGAGACCCAGTACTTC.

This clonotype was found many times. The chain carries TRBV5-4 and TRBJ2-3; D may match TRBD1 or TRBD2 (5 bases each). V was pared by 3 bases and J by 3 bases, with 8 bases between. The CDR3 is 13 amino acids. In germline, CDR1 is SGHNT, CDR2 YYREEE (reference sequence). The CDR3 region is CASSWGSTDTQYF. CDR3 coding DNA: TGTGCCAGCAGCTGGGGGTCTACAGATACGCAGTATTTT.

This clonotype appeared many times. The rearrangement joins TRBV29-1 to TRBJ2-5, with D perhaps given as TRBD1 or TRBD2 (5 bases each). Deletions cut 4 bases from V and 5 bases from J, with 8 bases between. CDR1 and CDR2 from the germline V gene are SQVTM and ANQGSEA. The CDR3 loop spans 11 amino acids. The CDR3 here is CSVAWGETQYF. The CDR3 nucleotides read TGCAGCGTTGCATGGGGGGAGACCCAGTACTTC. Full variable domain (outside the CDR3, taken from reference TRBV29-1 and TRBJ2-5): SAVISQKPSRDICQRGTSLTIQCQVDSQVTMMFWYRQQPGQSLTLIATANQGSEATYESGFVIDKFPISRPNLTFSTLTVSNMSPEDSSIYLCSVAWGETQYFGPGTRLLVL.

The CDR3 nucleotides read TGTGCCAGCAGCCAAGATTGGTCGGCCGCCCAGTACTTC. Amino acid sequence: CASSQDWSAAQYF. The chain joins TRBV3-1 to TRBJ2-5; no firm D call. Germline V CDR1 and CDR2: LGHDT, YNNKEL (reference sequence). This CDR3 has 13 amino acids. V dropped 0 bases and J dropped 9 bases, with 11 bases sitting between them.

The CDR3 DNA reads as TGCAGTGCTAGAGAGCGGGGGGCCTTTTACGAGCAGTACTTC. Protein: CSARERGAFYEQYF. The chain links TRBV20-1 to TRBJ2-7, with TRBD2 identical over 8 bases. The trim removed 0 bases at V and 4 bases at J, leaving 5 bases unmatched. The CDR3 is 14 amino acids. In germline, CDR1 is DFQATT, CDR2 SNEGSKA (reference sequence).

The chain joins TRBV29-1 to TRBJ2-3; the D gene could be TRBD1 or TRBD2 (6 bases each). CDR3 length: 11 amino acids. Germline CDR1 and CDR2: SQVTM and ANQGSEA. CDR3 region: CSGGGGDTQYF. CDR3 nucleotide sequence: TGCAGTGGAGGGGGTGGAGATACGCAGTATTTT.

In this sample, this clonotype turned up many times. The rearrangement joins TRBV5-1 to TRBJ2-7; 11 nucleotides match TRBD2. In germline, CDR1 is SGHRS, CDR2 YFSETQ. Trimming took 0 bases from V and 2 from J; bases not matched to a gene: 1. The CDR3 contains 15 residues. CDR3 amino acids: CASSLELAGAYEQYF. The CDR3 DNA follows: TGCGCCAGCAGCTTGGAACTAGCGGGGGCCTACGAGCAGTACTTC. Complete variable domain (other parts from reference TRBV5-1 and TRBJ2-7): KAGVTQTPRYLIKTRGQQVTLSCSPISGHRSVSWYQQTPGQGLQFLFEYFSETQRNKGNFPGRFSGRQFSNSRSEMNVSTLELGDSALYLCASSLELAGAYEQYFGPGTRLTVT.

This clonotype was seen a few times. The CDR3 protein is CASSSYSGLTAFF. CDR3 sequence (DNA): TGTGCCAGCAGCTCCTACTCCGGTCTGACGGCTTTCTTT. This chain links TRBV7-8 with TRBJ1-1; no definite D call. The V gene's germline CDR1 is SGHVS and CDR2 FQNEAQ. CDR3 length: 13 residues. V lost 4 bases to trimming and J lost 11 bases, with 17 bases between them.